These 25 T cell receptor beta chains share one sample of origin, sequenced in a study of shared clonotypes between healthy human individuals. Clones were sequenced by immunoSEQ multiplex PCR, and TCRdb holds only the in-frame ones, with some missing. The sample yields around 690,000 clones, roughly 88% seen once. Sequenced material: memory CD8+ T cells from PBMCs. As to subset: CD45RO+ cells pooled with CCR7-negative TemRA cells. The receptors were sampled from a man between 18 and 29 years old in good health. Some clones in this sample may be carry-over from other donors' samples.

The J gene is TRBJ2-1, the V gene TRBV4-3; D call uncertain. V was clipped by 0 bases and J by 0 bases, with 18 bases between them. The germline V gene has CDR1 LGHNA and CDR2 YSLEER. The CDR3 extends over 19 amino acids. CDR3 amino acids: CASSQDLVRWGSSYNEQFF. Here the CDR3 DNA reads TGCGCCAGCAGCCAAGATCTTGTAAGATGGGGAAGCTCCTACAATGAGCAGTTCTTC.

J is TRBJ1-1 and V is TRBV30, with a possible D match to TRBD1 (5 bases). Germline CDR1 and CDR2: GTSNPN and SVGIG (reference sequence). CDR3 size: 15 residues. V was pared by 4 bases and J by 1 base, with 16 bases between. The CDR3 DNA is TGTGCCTGGAATCCGCGGGGCAAGAGGAACACTGAAGCTTTCTTT. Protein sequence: CAWNPRGKRNTEAFF.

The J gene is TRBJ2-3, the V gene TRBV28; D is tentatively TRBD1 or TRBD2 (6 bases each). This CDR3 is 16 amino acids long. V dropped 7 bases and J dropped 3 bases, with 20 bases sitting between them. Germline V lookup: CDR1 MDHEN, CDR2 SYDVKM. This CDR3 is CASTPGALGRTDTQYF. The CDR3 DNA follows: TGTGCCAGCACCCCGGGGGCGCTAGGGAGGACAGATACGCAGTATTTT.

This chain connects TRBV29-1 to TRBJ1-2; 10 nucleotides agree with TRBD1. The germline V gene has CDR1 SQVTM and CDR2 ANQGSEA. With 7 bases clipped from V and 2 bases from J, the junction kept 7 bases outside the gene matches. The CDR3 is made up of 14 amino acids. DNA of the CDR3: TGCAGCGCACGGTCGGACAGGGGGAACTATGGCTACACCTTC. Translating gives CSARSDRGNYGYTF.

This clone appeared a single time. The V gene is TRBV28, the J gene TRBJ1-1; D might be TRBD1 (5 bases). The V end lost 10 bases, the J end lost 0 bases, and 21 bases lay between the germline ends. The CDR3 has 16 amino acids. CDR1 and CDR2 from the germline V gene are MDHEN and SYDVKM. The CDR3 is CATDGGALGVNTEAFF. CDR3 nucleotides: TGTGCCACCGACGGTGGGGCTCTTGGGGTGAACACTGAAGCTTTCTTT. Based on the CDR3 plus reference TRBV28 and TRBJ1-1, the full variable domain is DVKVTQSSRYLVKRTGEKVFLECVQDMDHENMFWYRQDPGLGLRLIYFSYDVKMKEKGDIPEGYSVSREKKERFSLILESASTNQTSMYLCATDGGALGVNTEAFFGQGTRLTVV.

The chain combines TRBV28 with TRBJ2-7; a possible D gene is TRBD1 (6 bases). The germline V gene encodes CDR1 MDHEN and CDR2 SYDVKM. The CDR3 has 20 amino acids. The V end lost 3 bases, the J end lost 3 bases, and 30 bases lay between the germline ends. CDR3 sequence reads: CASSLGFTPAGQGNHYEQYF. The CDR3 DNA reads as TGTGCCAGCAGTTTGGGGTTCACCCCCGCCGGGCAGGGGAACCACTACGAGCAGTACTTC.

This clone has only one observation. As DNA, the CDR3 is TGCAGCGTCCAGGGGGAGAAGGTTGAAGCTTTCTTT. The encoded protein is CSVQGEKVEAFF. The rearrangement joins TRBV29-1 to TRBJ1-1, with 7 nucleotides matching TRBD1. Losses at the gene ends were 6 bases for V and 7 bases for J; bases not matched to a gene: 8. Germline assignment: CDR1 SQVTM and CDR2 ANQGSEA. The CDR3 sequence is 12 residues long.

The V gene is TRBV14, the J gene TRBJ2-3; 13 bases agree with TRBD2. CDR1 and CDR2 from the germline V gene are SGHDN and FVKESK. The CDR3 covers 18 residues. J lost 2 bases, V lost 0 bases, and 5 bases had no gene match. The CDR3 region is CASSQDWTSGGHTDTQYF. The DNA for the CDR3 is TGTGCCAGCAGCCAAGATTGGACTAGCGGGGGACACACAGATACGCAGTATTTT.

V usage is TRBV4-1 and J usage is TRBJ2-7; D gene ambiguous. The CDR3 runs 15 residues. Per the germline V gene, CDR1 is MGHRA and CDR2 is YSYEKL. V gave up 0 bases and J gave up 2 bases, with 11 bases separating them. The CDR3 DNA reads TGCGCCAGCAGCCAAGAGGGAATGCAAACCTACGAGCAGTACTTC. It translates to CASSQEGMQTYEQYF.

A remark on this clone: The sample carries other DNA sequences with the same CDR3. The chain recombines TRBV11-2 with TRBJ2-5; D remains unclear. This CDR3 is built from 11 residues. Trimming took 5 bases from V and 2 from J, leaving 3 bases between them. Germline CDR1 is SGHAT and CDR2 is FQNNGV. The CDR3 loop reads CASSAQETQYF. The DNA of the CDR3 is TGTGCCAGCAGCGCTCAAGAGACCCAGTACTTC.

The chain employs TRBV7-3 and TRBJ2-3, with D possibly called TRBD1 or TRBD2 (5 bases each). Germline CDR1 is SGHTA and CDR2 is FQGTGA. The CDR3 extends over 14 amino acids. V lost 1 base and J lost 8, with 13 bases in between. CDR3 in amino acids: CASSLRPGLGTQYF. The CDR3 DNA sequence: TGTGCCAGCAGCTTAAGACCGGGGCTGGGTACGCAGTATTTT.

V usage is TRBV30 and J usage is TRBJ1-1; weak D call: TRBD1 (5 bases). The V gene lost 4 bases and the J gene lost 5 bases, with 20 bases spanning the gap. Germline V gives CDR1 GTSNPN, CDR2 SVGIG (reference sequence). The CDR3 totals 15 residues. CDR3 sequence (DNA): TGTGCCTGGAATCAGGATAAGGGGTTTATAACTGAAGCTTTCTTT. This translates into CAWNQDKGFITEAFF.

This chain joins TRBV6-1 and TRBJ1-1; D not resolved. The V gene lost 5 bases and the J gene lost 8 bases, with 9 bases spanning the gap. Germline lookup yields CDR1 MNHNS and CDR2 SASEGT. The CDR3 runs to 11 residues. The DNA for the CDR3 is TGTGCCAGCAGTTACGCAGAAGAAGCTTTCTTT. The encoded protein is CASSYAEEAFF.

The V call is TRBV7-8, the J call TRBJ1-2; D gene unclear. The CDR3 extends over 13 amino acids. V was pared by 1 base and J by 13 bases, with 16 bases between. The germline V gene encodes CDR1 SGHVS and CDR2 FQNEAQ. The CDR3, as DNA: TGTGCCAGCAGCTTAGGGCCCGAACCGGGCGGCACCTTC. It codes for CASSLGPEPGGTF.

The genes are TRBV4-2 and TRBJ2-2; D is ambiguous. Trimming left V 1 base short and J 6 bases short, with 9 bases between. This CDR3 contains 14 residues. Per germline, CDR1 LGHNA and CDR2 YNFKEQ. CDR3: CASSQARDPGELFF. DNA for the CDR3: TGTGCCAGCAGCCAAGCAAGAGACCCCGGGGAGCTGTTTTTT.

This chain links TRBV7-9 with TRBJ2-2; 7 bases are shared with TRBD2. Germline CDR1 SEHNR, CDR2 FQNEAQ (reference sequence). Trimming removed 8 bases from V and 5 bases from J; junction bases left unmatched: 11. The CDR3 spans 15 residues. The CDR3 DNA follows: TGTGCCAGCGTGAGGACGGGAGGAGGGACCGGGGAGCTGTTTTTT. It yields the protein CASVRTGGGTGELFF. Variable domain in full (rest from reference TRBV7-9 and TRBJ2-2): DTGVSQNPRHKITKRGQNVTFRCDPISEHNRLYWYRQTLGQGPEFLTYFQNEAQLEKSRLLSDRFSAERPKGSFSTLEIQRTEQGDSAMYLCASVRTGGGTGELFFGEGSRLTVL.

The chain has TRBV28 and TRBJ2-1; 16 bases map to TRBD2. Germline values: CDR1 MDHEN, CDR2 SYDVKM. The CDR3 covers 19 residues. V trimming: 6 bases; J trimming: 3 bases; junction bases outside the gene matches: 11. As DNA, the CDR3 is TGTGCCAGCAGCGCTCCGGGACTAGCGGGAGGGCCGGTCTACAATGAGCAGTTCTTC. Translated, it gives CASSAPGLAGGPVYNEQFF. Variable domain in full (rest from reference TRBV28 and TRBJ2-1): DVKVTQSSRYLVKRTGEKVFLECVQDMDHENMFWYRQDPGLGLRLIYFSYDVKMKEKGDIPEGYSVSREKKERFSLILESASTNQTSMYLCASSAPGLAGGPVYNEQFFGPGTRLTVL.

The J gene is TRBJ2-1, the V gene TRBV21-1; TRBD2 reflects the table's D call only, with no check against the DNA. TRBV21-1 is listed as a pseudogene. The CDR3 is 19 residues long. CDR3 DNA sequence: TGTGCCAGCAGCAAAGAATGGTTCGAGCGGGAGGCCCTTTACAATGAGCAGTTCTTC. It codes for CASSKEWFEREALYNEQFF.

The CDR3 reads CASSTRTGGGTGELFF. The DNA for the CDR3 is TGTGCCAGCAGCACCCGGACAGGGGGGGGCACCGGGGAGCTGTTTTTT. The V and J genes are TRBV7-9 and TRBJ2-2; TRBD1 aligns across 10 bases. The ends lost 5 bases at V and 4 bases at J; junction bases unmatched: 7. The CDR3 loop spans 16 amino acids. Germline V gene lookup returns CDR1 SEHNR and CDR2 FQNEAQ (reference sequence).

The CDR3 DNA follows: TGTGCCAGCAGCACGACAGGCCTCCCTAGTAGAGAGACCCAGTACTTC. It encodes CASSTTGLPSRETQYF. The chain uses TRBV7-2 and TRBJ2-5; D may be TRBD1 (6 bases). CDR3 length: 16 residues. Trimming removed 5 bases from V and 4 bases from J, with 20 bases in between. From germline, CDR1 is SGHTA and CDR2 FQGNSA. Supplemented by reference TRBV7-2 and TRBJ2-5, the full variable domain reads GAGVSQSPSNKVTEKGKDVELRCDPISGHTALYWYRQSLGQGLEFLIYFQGNSAPDKSGLPSDRFSAERTGGSVSTLTIQRTQQEDSAVYLCASSTTGLPSRETQYFGPGTRLLVL.

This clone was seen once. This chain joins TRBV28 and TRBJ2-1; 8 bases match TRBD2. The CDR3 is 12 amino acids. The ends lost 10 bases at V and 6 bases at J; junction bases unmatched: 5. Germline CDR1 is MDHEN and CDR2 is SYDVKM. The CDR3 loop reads CAIGTSFNEQFF. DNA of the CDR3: TGTGCCATCGGGACTAGTTTCAATGAGCAGTTCTTC.

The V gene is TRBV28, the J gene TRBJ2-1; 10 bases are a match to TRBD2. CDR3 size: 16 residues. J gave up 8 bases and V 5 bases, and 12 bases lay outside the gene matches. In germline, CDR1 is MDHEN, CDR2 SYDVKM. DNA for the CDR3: TGTGCCAGCAGTCTATCACTAGCGGGAAGCTGGTATGAGCAGTTCTTC. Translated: CASSLSLAGSWYEQFF.

DNA of the CDR3: TGCAGCGCCTTAGCCGACGGTTACTATGGCTACACCTTC. As protein: CSALADGYYGYTF. The chain couples TRBV29-1 to TRBJ1-2; D is unclear. This CDR3 has 13 residues. The V end lost 7 bases, the J end lost 3 bases, and 15 bases lay between the germline ends. Germline CDR1 and CDR2: SQVTM and ANQGSEA.

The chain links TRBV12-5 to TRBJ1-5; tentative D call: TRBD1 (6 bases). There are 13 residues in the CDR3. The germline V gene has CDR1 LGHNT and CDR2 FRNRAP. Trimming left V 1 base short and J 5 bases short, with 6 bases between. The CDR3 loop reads CASGLGTDQPQHF. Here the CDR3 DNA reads TGTGCTAGTGGTTTGGGGACAGATCAGCCCCAGCATTTT. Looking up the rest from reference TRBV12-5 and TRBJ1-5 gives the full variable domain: DARVTQTPRHKVTEMGQEVTMRCQPILGHNTVFWYRQTMMQGLELLAYFRNRAPLDDSGMPKDRFSAEMPDATLATLKIQPSEPRDSAVYFCASGLGTDQPQHFGDGTRLSIL.

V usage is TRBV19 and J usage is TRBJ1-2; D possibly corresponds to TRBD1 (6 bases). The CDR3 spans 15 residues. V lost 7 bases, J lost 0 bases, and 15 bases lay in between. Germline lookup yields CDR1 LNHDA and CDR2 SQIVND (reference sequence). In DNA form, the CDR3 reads TGTGCCAGTAATGAAGCGACAGGTTCTAACTATGGCTACACCTTC. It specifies CASNEATGSNYGYTF.